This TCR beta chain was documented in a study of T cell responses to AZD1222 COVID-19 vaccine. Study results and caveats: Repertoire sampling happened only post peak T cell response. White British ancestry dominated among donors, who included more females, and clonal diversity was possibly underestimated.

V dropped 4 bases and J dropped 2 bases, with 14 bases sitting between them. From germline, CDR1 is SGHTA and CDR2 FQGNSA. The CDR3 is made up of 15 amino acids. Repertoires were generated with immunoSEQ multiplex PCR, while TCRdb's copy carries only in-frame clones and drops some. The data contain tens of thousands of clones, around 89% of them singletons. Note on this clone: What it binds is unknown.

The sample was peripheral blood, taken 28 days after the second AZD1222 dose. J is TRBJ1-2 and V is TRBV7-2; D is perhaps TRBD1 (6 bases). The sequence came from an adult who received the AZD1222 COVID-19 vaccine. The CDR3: CASSSYRESNYGYTF. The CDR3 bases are TGTGCCAGCAGCTCATACAGGGAATCGAACTATGGCTACACCTTC.